This T cell receptor beta chain is from a study of cytomegalovirus exposure and HLA in healthy donors. Whole-study context: Most donors, about 77% of more than 300 genotyped, fell in the Caucasian-associated ancestry cluster.

Trimming at V came to 1 base and at J to 7 bases, leaving 9 bases not matched to a gene. CDR1 and CDR2 (germline): LGHNA, YNFKEQ. The CDR3 loop spans 16 amino acids. In regard to this clone: The antigen is undetermined.

Overall study results and limits: HLA alleles were associated with 15,000 to 20,000 TCR beta sequences in a later analysis at 0.05 false discovery rate.

The study ran its PCR with 60 Vbeta and 13 Jbeta primers. Generated by immunoSEQ multiplex PCR, the TCRdb table keeps only in-frame clones and is missing some. The sample lists 270,000 or so clones, about nine tenths occurring once. Sequencing was performed on PBMCs. The chain uses TRBV4-2 and TRBJ2-1; TRBD2 matches at 8 bases. This receptor was identified in a man aged 35-49 years in good health and CMV-seropositive. The DNA of the CDR3 is TGTGCCAGCAGCCAAGCTTGGGGACTAGGAGCAAATGAGCAGTTCTTC. It encodes CASSQAWGLGANEQFF.